Following are 32 T cell receptor beta chains from one sample sequenced in a study of patients and donors after allogeneic stem cell transplantation (TCRdb year 2020). Libraries were prepared through RT-PCR. Sequencing instrument: NextSeq 550. The raw public reads went through TCRdb reprocessing: fastp at Q25, MiXCR clone calling, in-frame beta chains kept. Each CDR3 protein appears once, grouped with its most common genes and DNA. The sample has about a million distinct CDR3 sequences on record, roughly 18% of them singletons. The top ten hold 5% to 6.5% of the sample. The specimen sequenced was blood, either unsorted or a sorted T cell fraction (not recorded which). The receptors derive from a human donor who was either an allogeneic HSCT recipient or a stem cell or donor lymphocyte infusion donor (not recorded which). It is not recorded whose cells these are; they may come from a transplant donor.

This clonotype occurred a few times. The V call is TRBV12-5, the J call TRBJ2-1; D may be TRBD2 (5 bases). Germline-derived CDR1 and CDR2 are LGHNT and FRNRAP. With 2 bases removed from V and 7 bases from J, the gap between germline ends came to 15 bases. The CDR3 sequence is 15 residues long. CDR3 sequence reads: CASGLPGLASNEQFF. CDR3 DNA sequence: TGTGCTAGTGGTTTGCCCGGCCTAGCAAGTAATGAGCAGTTCTTC.

This clonotype showed up just a few times. V is TRBV6-5 and J is TRBJ2-1; D may match TRBD1 or TRBD2 (6 bases each). Trimming left V 8 bases short and J 4 bases short, with 9 bases between. Germline assignment: CDR1 MNHEY and CDR2 SVGAGI. CDR3 size: 12 residues. In DNA, the CDR3 is TGTGCCAGCTGGAGGGGGTACAATGAGCAGTTCTTC. Amino acid sequence: CASWRGYNEQFF.

This clonotype was recorded many times. The chain links TRBV4-2 to TRBJ1-2; TRBD1 agrees at 7 bases. In germline, CDR1 is LGHNA, CDR2 YNFKEQ. V dropped 4 bases and J dropped 1; count of bases not matched to a gene: 9. This CDR3 region has 16 residues. The CDR3 sequence is CASSRAGTVDNYGYTF. The CDR3, as DNA: TGTGCCAGCAGCCGAGCTGGGACAGTGGATAACTATGGCTACACCTTC.

The J gene is TRBJ2-1, the V gene TRBV6-1, with 7 bases that match TRBD2. Per the germline V gene, CDR1 is MNHNS and CDR2 is SASEGT. This CDR3 is built from 12 residues. J gave up 9 bases and V 8 bases, and 7 bases lay outside the gene matches. CDR3 protein: CASWGTMGEQFF. As DNA, the CDR3 is TGTGCCAGCTGGGGGACTATGGGTGAGCAGTTCTTC.

This clonotype was seen a few times. The chain uses TRBV20-1 and TRBJ2-7; D may be TRBD2 (6 bases). V was clipped by 6 bases and J by 3 bases, with 18 bases between them. The CDR3 is 14 amino acids. Germline CDR1 reads DFQATT; CDR2 reads SNEGSKA (reference sequence). The CDR3: CSATTGTSNYEQYF. The DNA of the CDR3 is TGCAGTGCGACAACCGGGACTTCTAACTACGAGCAGTACTTC.

V and J are TRBV5-1 and TRBJ1-6; D is perhaps TRBD1 (5 bases). The CDR3 extends over 14 amino acids. Per the germline V gene, CDR1 is SGHRS and CDR2 is YFSETQ. V dropped 4 bases and J dropped 7 bases, with 12 bases sitting between them. CDR3 sequence reads: CASSRGGVNSPLHF. CDR3 DNA sequence: TGCGCCAGCAGCCGGGGCGGGGTCAATTCACCCCTCCACTTT.

The gene calls are TRBV7-8 and TRBJ2-7, with a weak D call TRBD1 (6 bases). Trimming stripped 1 base from V and 9 bases from J, with 16 bases between. The CDR3 loop spans 14 amino acids. Germline CDR1 is SGHVS and CDR2 is FQNEAQ. CDR3 in amino acids: CASSLEDSYEGQYF. CDR3 coding DNA: TGTGCCAGCAGCTTAGAGGACAGCTACGAGGGGCAGTACTTC.

This clonotype occurred a few times. This sequence joins TRBV7-2 and TRBJ2-1; D may be TRBD2 (7 bases). Germline CDR1 SGHTA, CDR2 FQGNSA. CDR3 length: 14 amino acids. V gave up 11 bases and J gave up 9 bases, with 23 bases separating them. CDR3 nucleotide sequence: TGTGCCTGGACCAAGGGGGGGCCTGTGGGTGAGCAGTTCTTC. It translates to CAWTKGGPVGEQFF.

The table lists this clonotype with many counts. The chain uses TRBV12-3 or TRBV12-4 and TRBJ2-1, with D uncertain. The V end was cut by 5 bases, the J end by 7 bases, with 21 bases between. This CDR3 spans 16 amino acids. The CDR3 is CASSPPPSLASNEQFF. CDR3 DNA: TGTGCCAGCAGTCCCCCCCCGAGTTTGGCTTCTAATGAGCAGTTCTTC.

This chain joins TRBV20-1 and TRBJ2-5; TRBD2 matches at 9 bases. CDR1 is DFQATT and CDR2 is SNEGSKA in the germline V gene (reference sequence). The CDR3 length is 16 residues. V lost 6 bases, J lost 4 bases, and 15 bases stayed unmatched. DNA for the CDR3: TGCAGTGCCCCCCGCCCGGGACTAGCAATTGGAGAGACCCAGTACTTC. Translating gives CSAPRPGLAIGETQYF.

This clonotype was detected a few times. The chain combines TRBV6-1 with TRBJ2-4; a weak D match, TRBD1 (5 bases). CDR3 length: 14 amino acids. Trimming left V 6 bases short and J 3 bases short, with 12 bases between. The V gene's germline CDR1 is MNHNS and CDR2 SASEGT. The CDR3 here is CASSRQYGKNIQYF. The CDR3 nucleotides are TGTGCCAGCAGCCGACAGTATGGCAAAAACATTCAGTACTTC.

J is TRBJ2-1 and V is TRBV5-1; 8 bases line up with TRBD1. Germline trimming cut 2 bases from V and 7 bases from J; bases unmatched to any gene: 2. The CDR3 runs 13 residues. Germline CDR1 SGHRS, CDR2 YFSETQ. The CDR3 nucleotides are TGCGCCAGCAGCTTATGGGACAGGAATGAGCAGTTCTTC. It is translated as CASSLWDRNEQFF. Complete variable domain (other parts from reference TRBV5-1 and TRBJ2-1): KAGVTQTPRYLIKTRGQQVTLSCSPISGHRSVSWYQQTPGQGLQFLFEYFSETQRNKGNFPGRFSGRQFSNSRSEMNVSTLELGDSALYLCASSLWDRNEQFFGPGTRLTVL.

This chain uses TRBV30 with TRBJ1-5; D call uncertain. Germline-derived CDR1 and CDR2 are GTSNPN and SVGIG (reference sequence). The CDR3 runs 15 residues. V was pared by 2 bases and J by 4 bases, with 15 bases between. This CDR3 is CAWSLGQPVNQPQHF. Written as DNA, the CDR3 is TGTGCCTGGAGTTTAGGCCAGCCGGTTAATCAGCCCCAGCATTTT.

The chain uses TRBV4-3 and TRBJ2-2; D is possibly TRBD1 or TRBD2 (5 bases each). Germline CDR1 LGHNA, CDR2 YSLEER. V gave up 0 bases and J gave up 4 bases, with 15 bases separating them. The CDR3 consists of 17 residues. The CDR3 reads CASSQDRWGSSTGELFF. Here the CDR3 DNA reads TGCGCCAGCAGCCAAGATAGGTGGGGGTCTTCCACCGGGGAGCTGTTTTTT.

The table lists this clonotype with a few counts. In DNA form, the CDR3 reads TGCAGTGCTCCCCGGGACGGTTACGAGCAGTACTTC. Translation: CSAPRDGYEQYF. The chain has TRBV20-1 and TRBJ2-7, with D perhaps assigned TRBD1 or TRBD2 (5 bases each). The V end was cut by 5 bases, the J end by 4 bases, with 12 bases between. This CDR3 contains 12 residues. The germline CDR1 and CDR2 sequences are DFQATT and SNEGSKA (reference sequence).

V is TRBV28 and J is TRBJ1-4; D might be TRBD1 (6 bases). This CDR3 is 14 amino acids long. Per germline, CDR1 MDHEN and CDR2 SYDVKM. Trimming took 0 bases from V and 8 from J, leaving 10 bases between them. CDR3 bases: TGTGCCAGCAGTTTATGGACAGGAGGGGAAAAACTGTTTTTT. As protein: CASSLWTGGEKLFF. The full variable domain, its missing parts supplied by reference TRBV28 and TRBJ1-4, is DVKVTQSSRYLVKRTGEKVFLECVQDMDHENMFWYRQDPGLGLRLIYFSYDVKMKEKGDIPEGYSVSREKKERFSLILESASTNQTSMYLCASSLWTGGEKLFFGSGTQLSVL.

In this sample, this clonotype turned up a few times. The chain couples TRBV12-3 or TRBV12-4 to TRBJ2-1, with D maybe TRBD2 (5 bases). V shed 7 bases and J shed 6 bases, with 16 bases lying between them. The CDR3 totals 14 residues. The CDR3 region has the DNA TGTGCCAGCACCCGTTCCGGACTTGTCAATGAGCAGTTCTTC. It is translated as CASTRSGLVNEQFF.

This clonotype came up many times. V is TRBV25-1 and J is TRBJ2-5, with D possibly called TRBD1 or TRBD2 (5 bases each). V lost 2 bases to trimming and J lost 5 bases, with 9 bases between them. The CDR3 is 13 amino acids. CDR1 is MGHDK, CDR2 SYGVNS, per germline. CDR3 DNA sequence: TGTGCCAGCAGTGAACTATGGGGGGAGACCCAGTACTTC. This gives the protein CASSELWGETQYF.

This clonotype was found a few times. The rearrangement uses TRBV29-1 and TRBJ1-2; the match to TRBD1 covers 8 bases. CDR1 is SQVTM, CDR2 ANQGSEA, per germline. V lost 7 bases, J lost 4 bases, and 17 bases stayed unmatched. The CDR3 extends over 16 amino acids. The CDR3 DNA sequence: TGCAGCGCTGGATTCCGGGACAGGCCGGCTCCCTATGGCTACACCTTC. The encoded protein is CSAGFRDRPAPYGYTF. Full variable domain (rest looked up from reference TRBV29-1 and TRBJ1-2): SAVISQKPSRDICQRGTSLTIQCQVDSQVTMMFWYRQQPGQSLTLIATANQGSEATYESGFVIDKFPISRPNLTFSTLTVSNMSPEDSSIYLCSAGFRDRPAPYGYTFGSGTRLTVV.

The chain carries TRBV10-2 and TRBJ2-3; tentative D call: TRBD2 (6 bases). Germline CDR1 and CDR2: WSHSY and SAAADI. The CDR3 totals 14 residues. V lost 2 bases and J 3 bases, leaving 9 bases between the germline ends. This CDR3 reads CASSEGGWTDTQYF. The DNA for the CDR3 is TGCGCCAGCAGTGAGGGGGGGTGGACAGATACGCAGTATTTT.

This clonotype was observed a few times. The genes are TRBV11-2 and TRBJ2-5; the match to TRBD2 covers 10 bases. CDR1 is SGHAT and CDR2 is FQNNGV in the germline V gene. V gave up 1 base and J gave up 4 bases; unmatched junction bases: 6. The length of the CDR3 is 16 residues. The CDR3: CASSLVLAGRRETQYF. The CDR3 bases are TGTGCCAGCAGCTTAGTACTAGCGGGAAGGCGAGAGACCCAGTACTTC.

This clonotype was recorded a few times. The genes are TRBV6-5 and TRBJ1-5, with 7 bases that match TRBD1. V was pared by 2 bases and J by 6 bases, with 4 bases of the junction left unmatched. This CDR3 has 14 amino acids. Germline CDR1 MNHEY, CDR2 SVGAGI. CDR3 nucleotides: TGTGCCAGCAGTTACGGGACAGCCCCTCAGCCCCAGCATTTT. Translated, it gives CASSYGTAPQPQHF.

The chain carries TRBV5-1 and TRBJ1-1; TRBD1 matches at 10 bases. Germline V CDR1 and CDR2: SGHRS, YFSETQ. The CDR3 has 15 residues. J gave up 5 bases and V 6 bases, and 10 bases lay outside the gene matches. The CDR3 DNA is TGCGCCAGCACCTGGGACAGGGGCAAACGGACTGAAGCTTTCTTT. Translation gives CASTWDRGKRTEAFF. The full variable domain, in which reference TRBV5-1 and TRBJ1-1 provide the parts outside the CDR3, is KAGVTQTPRYLIKTRGQQVTLSCSPISGHRSVSWYQQTPGQGLQFLFEYFSETQRNKGNFPGRFSGRQFSNSRSEMNVSTLELGDSALYLCASTWDRGKRTEAFFGQGTRLTVV.

This chain links TRBV29-1 with TRBJ2-3; D tentatively reads TRBD1 or TRBD2 (5 bases each). In germline, CDR1 is SQVTM, CDR2 ANQGSEA. The CDR3 totals 14 residues. V lost 6 bases, J lost 4 bases, and 17 bases lay in between. Here the CDR3 reads CSVASGTKADTQYF. The CDR3 DNA follows: TGCAGCGTCGCGTCCGGGACGAAGGCAGATACGCAGTATTTT.

This chain links TRBV28 with TRBJ2-6, with D unresolved. CDR3 length equals 17 residues. Germline V gene data show CDR1 as MDHEN and CDR2 as SYDVKM. V lost 1 base and J 0 bases, leaving 10 bases between the germline ends. The CDR3 nucleotides read TGTGCCAGCAGTTTATATCCGGGTCTCTCTGGGGCCAACGTCCTGACTTTC. Amino acids: CASSLYPGLSGANVLTF. The variable domain in full, completed from reference TRBV28 and TRBJ2-6, reads DVKVTQSSRYLVKRTGEKVFLECVQDMDHENMFWYRQDPGLGLRLIYFSYDVKMKEKGDIPEGYSVSREKKERFSLILESASTNQTSMYLCASSLYPGLSGANVLTFGAGSRLTVL.

This sequence joins TRBV2 and TRBJ2-3, with D perhaps assigned TRBD1 or TRBD2 (5 bases each). V lost 4 bases and J lost 2, with 13 bases in between. CDR1 and CDR2 (germline): SNHLY, FYNNEI. The length of the CDR3 is 15 residues. The CDR3 loop reads CASSVRGRFTDTQYF. CDR3 DNA: TGTGCCAGCAGTGTTCGGGGCAGATTCACAGATACGCAGTATTTT. The whole variable domain, remainder taken from reference TRBV2 and TRBJ2-3, is EPEVTQTPSHQVTQMGQEVILRCVPISNHLYFYWYRQILGQKVEFLVSFYNNEISEKSEIFDDQFSVERPDGSNFTLKIRSTKLEDSAMYFCASSVRGRFTDTQYFGPGTRLTVL.

This clonotype appeared a few times. The rearrangement links TRBV5-5 to TRBJ1-2, with TRBD1 identical over 7 bases. CDR1 is SGHKS, CDR2 YYEKEE, per germline (reference sequence). Trimming cost V 3 bases and J 1 base; bases outside gene matches: 12. The CDR3 runs 17 residues. CDR3 region: CASSSETGVLGNYGYTF. The DNA for the CDR3 is TGTGCCAGCAGCTCCGAAACAGGGGTGTTGGGTAACTATGGCTACACCTTC.

This clonotype was observed a handful of times. The J gene is TRBJ1-1, the V gene TRBV10-2; D not certain. The CDR3 sequence is 13 residues long. With 4 bases removed from V and 9 bases from J, the gap between germline ends came to 15 bases. Germline loops: CDR1 WSHSY, CDR2 SAAADI. The CDR3 DNA reads TGCGCCAGCAGTGTAATTGGCATTCTCCAAGCTTTCTTT. The encoded protein is CASSVIGILQAFF.

This clonotype was seen only a few times. V is TRBV6-4 and J is TRBJ1-1; D not certain. Trimming took 3 bases from V and 3 from J, leaving 14 bases between them. CDR1 is MRHNA, CDR2 SNTAGT, per germline. CDR3 length: 15 amino acids. The CDR3 DNA reads TGTGCCAGCAGTGATAATTGGGGAGAGTACACTGAAGCTTTCTTT. It encodes CASSDNWGEYTEAFF.

This clonotype was seen a few times. V and J are TRBV7-2 and TRBJ1-2, with a weak D call TRBD1 (5 bases). Germline loops: CDR1 SGHTA, CDR2 FQGNSA. The CDR3 totals 15 residues. Trimming removed 2 bases from V and 4 bases from J, with 14 bases in between. CDR3 amino acids: CASSLNPGQPYGYTF. Written as DNA, the CDR3 is TGTGCCAGCAGCTTAAACCCCGGACAACCCTATGGCTACACCTTC.

This clonotype was counted a few times. The chain uses TRBV2 and TRBJ1-6; D is perhaps TRBD1 (6 bases). Germline CDR1 SNHLY, CDR2 FYNNEI. Trimming took off 6 bases at V and 8 bases at J, with 14 bases between the two ends. This CDR3 is 14 amino acids long. CDR3: CASRDRLPDSPLHF. CDR3 sequence (DNA): TGTGCCAGCAGGGACAGACTCCCGGATTCACCCCTCCACTTT.

This clonotype has at least ten counts. The chain uses TRBV12-3 or TRBV12-4 and TRBJ2-5; TRBD1 might be the D (6 bases). V was cut by 5 bases and J by 4 bases, with 17 bases left in between. This CDR3 contains 15 residues. The CDR3 loop reads CASSQNRVSRETQYF. Written as DNA, the CDR3 is TGTGCCAGCAGTCAAAACAGGGTATCCCGAGAGACCCAGTACTTC.